A single sample is the source of the 31 T cell receptor beta chains below, sequenced in a study of blood T cell repertoires in COVID-19. The assay was immunoSEQ multiplex PCR, and TCRdb's table has in-frame clones only and misses some. This sample has 200,000 or so clones, with about 87% found just once. Sequenced: peripheral blood. Receptors originate from a man aged 70 or older with acute or convalescent COVID-19.

The CDR3 reads CASSQDPGQKNQPQHF. The CDR3 coding sequence is TGCGCCAGCAGCCAAGATCCGGGACAGAAAAATCAGCCCCAGCATTTT. This rearrangement joins TRBV4-1 to TRBJ1-5; 7 bases fit TRBD1. Trimming cost V 0 bases and J 4 bases; bases outside gene matches: 6. This CDR3 has 16 amino acids. The germline CDR1 and CDR2 sequences are MGHRA and YSYEKL.

This clone is a singleton in its sample. The chain recombines TRBV4-2 with TRBJ2-5; the D gene is possibly TRBD2 (6 bases). Germline loops: CDR1 LGHNA, CDR2 YNFKEQ. Deletions cut 0 bases from V and 5 bases from J, with 13 bases between. The CDR3 covers 15 residues. The CDR3 spells CASSQELAGWETQYF. The DNA for the CDR3 is TGTGCCAGCAGCCAAGAACTAGCCGGGTGGGAGACCCAGTACTTC.

The V and J genes are TRBV6-5 and TRBJ2-5, with D possibly being TRBD1 (6 bases). Trimming left V 10 bases short and J 4 bases short, with 19 bases between. Germline values: CDR1 MNHEY, CDR2 SVGAGI. This CDR3 is 14 amino acids long. The CDR3 loop reads CATISSGVGETQYF. The CDR3 DNA reads TGTGCCACTATTTCTTCAGGGGTAGGAGAGACCCAGTACTTC.

V is TRBV19 and J is TRBJ2-7; no definite D call. The V end lost 8 bases, the J end lost 6 bases, and 11 bases lay between the germline ends. The CDR3 runs 11 residues. Germline lookup yields CDR1 LNHDA and CDR2 SQIVND (reference sequence). The CDR3 here is CASSSVREQYF. The CDR3 DNA reads TGTGCCAGTTCCTCAGTCCGCGAGCAGTACTTC.

The rearrangement joins TRBV7-2 to TRBJ2-1; 7 nucleotides agree with TRBD1. The CDR3 is 13 amino acids. V gave up 3 bases and J gave up 8 bases; unmatched junction bases: 4. Looked up from germline, CDR1 is SGHTA and CDR2 is FQGNSA. The chain's CDR3 is CASSFQQGYEQFF. The CDR3 nucleotides are TGTGCCAGCAGCTTCCAACAGGGGTATGAGCAGTTCTTC. Combining the CDR3 with reference TRBV7-2 and TRBJ2-1 gives the whole variable domain GAGVSQSPSNKVTEKGKDVELRCDPISGHTALYWYRQSLGQGLEFLIYFQGNSAPDKSGLPSDRFSAERTGGSVSTLTIQRTQQEDSAVYLCASSFQQGYEQFFGPGTRLTVL.

The chain uses TRBV2 and TRBJ1-6; no reliable D call. Germline V CDR1 and CDR2: SNHLY, FYNNEI. This CDR3 has 15 residues. Trimming shortened V by 4 bases and J by 9 bases, and 16 bases separated the two germline ends. The CDR3 DNA follows: TGTGCCAGCAGTGGCGACACCGCGAGTGGTTCACCCCTCCACTTT. Translating gives CASSGDTASGSPLHF.

This chain connects TRBV29-1 to TRBJ1-1, with D possibly TRBD1 on 6 matching bases. Trimming cost V 4 bases and J 1 base, with 13 bases left between them. The CDR3 runs 14 residues. The germline V gene encodes CDR1 SQVTM and CDR2 ANQGSEA. CDR3 amino acids: CSVAYATGNTEAFF. CDR3 bases: TGCAGCGTTGCCTATGCGACAGGGAACACTGAAGCTTTCTTT. The full variable domain, completed using reference TRBV29-1 and TRBJ1-1, is SAVISQKPSRDICQRGTSLTIQCQVDSQVTMMFWYRQQPGQSLTLIATANQGSEATYESGFVIDKFPISRPNLTFSTLTVSNMSPEDSSIYLCSVAYATGNTEAFFGQGTRLTVV.

This chain connects TRBV7-9 to TRBJ1-1; the match to TRBD1 covers 10 bases. V shed 5 bases and J 11 bases; nucleotides not matched to a gene: 11. CDR1 and CDR2 (germline): SEHNR, FQNEAQ (reference sequence). This CDR3 contains 14 residues. The CDR3 loop is CASSILDRGQGAFF. For the CDR3, the DNA is TGTGCCAGCAGCATTTTAGACAGGGGACAGGGGGCTTTCTTT.

This clone was found once. The V and J genes are TRBV11-3 and TRBJ1-2, with 9 bases fitting TRBD1. Germline-derived CDR1 and CDR2 are SGHNT and YENEEA. Losses at the gene ends were 3 bases for V and 4 bases for J; bases not matched to a gene: 12. CDR3 length equals 17 residues. CDR3 DNA sequence: TGTGCCAGCAGCTTCGCCCACCCGGGACAGGGCCGCTATGGCTACACCTTC. This translates into CASSFAHPGQGRYGYTF.

V is TRBV4-3 and J is TRBJ1-4; a weak D match, TRBD1 (5 bases). In germline, CDR1 is LGHNA, CDR2 YSLEER. The CDR3 length is 13 residues. Trimming removed 4 bases at V and 7 bases at J, with 10 bases between. CDR3 loop: CASSLVGGEKLFF. CDR3 coding DNA: TGCGCCAGCAGCCTGGTGGGGGGTGAAAAACTGTTTTTT.

The gene calls are TRBV28 and TRBJ1-1; no reliable D call. The CDR3 is 12 amino acids. V was trimmed by 3 bases and J by 0 bases, leaving 2 bases between them. Per germline, CDR1 MDHEN and CDR2 SYDVKM. CDR3 in amino acids: CASSFMNTEAFF. The CDR3 DNA is TGTGCCAGCAGTTTCATGAACACTGAAGCTTTCTTT.

The chain's CDR3 is CASSILLSGSLYEQYF. The CDR3, as DNA: TGTGCCAGTAGTATCCTACTTAGCGGGAGTCTCTACGAGCAGTACTTC. The chain combines TRBV19 with TRBJ2-7, with 9 bases matching TRBD2. The CDR3 is 16 amino acids. Germline loops: CDR1 LNHDA, CDR2 SQIVND (reference sequence). V gave up 3 bases and J gave up 3 bases; unmatched junction bases: 9.

This chain links TRBV14 with TRBJ1-2, with 7 nucleotides matching TRBD1. The germline gives CDR1 SGHDN, CDR2 FVKESK. The CDR3 covers 14 residues. The trim removed 0 bases at V and 5 bases at J, leaving 3 bases unmatched. CDR3 DNA: TGTGCCAGCAGCCAAGAGACAGGGTCTTATGGCTACACCTTC. Its protein is CASSQETGSYGYTF. Combining the CDR3 with reference TRBV14 and TRBJ1-2 gives the whole variable domain EAGVTQFPSHSVIEKGQTVTLRCDPISGHDNLYWYRRVMGKEIKFLLHFVKESKQDESGMPNNRFLAERTGGTYSTLKVQPAELEDSGVYFCASSQETGSYGYTFGSGTRLTVV.

This clone was observed a few times. DNA of the CDR3: TGTGCCAGCAGCCCCCCATCGACCGGCGGTGGCTACACCTTC. The encoded protein is CASSPPSTGGGYTF. The V and J genes are TRBV28 and TRBJ1-2; no clear D gene. The ends were cut back, 6 bases at V and 7 bases at J, with 18 bases in the middle. Germline V gene lookup returns CDR1 MDHEN and CDR2 SYDVKM. This CDR3 has 14 residues.

The chain uses TRBV3-1 (or the pseudogene TRBV3-2) and TRBJ1-2; 7 positions agree with TRBD1. The CDR3 spans 13 residues. V lost 4 bases, J lost 6 bases, and 5 bases stayed unmatched. The germline V gene has CDR1 LGHDT and CDR2 YNNKEL (reference sequence). CDR3 protein: CASSLGTVDGYTF. The CDR3 nucleotides are TGTGCCAGCAGCCTAGGGACAGTGGATGGCTACACCTTC.

The chain joins TRBV9 to TRBJ1-4; unclear D gene. V lost 0 bases, J lost 0 bases, and 12 bases lay in between. The CDR3 totals 17 residues. Germline V gene lookup returns CDR1 SGDLS and CDR2 YYNGEE. In nucleotides, the CDR3 is TGTGCCAGCAGCGTAGAAGGCAGCCTAGCAACTAATGAAAAACTGTTTTTT. Protein: CASSVEGSLATNEKLFF.

V and J are TRBV3-1 (or the pseudogene TRBV3-2) and TRBJ2-7, with D possibly TRBD1 on 5 matching bases. Germline CDR1 LGHDT, CDR2 YNNKEL (reference sequence). Between the trimmed V and J ends, which lost 1 base and 2 bases, there was a span of 18 bases. The CDR3 is made up of 17 amino acids. CDR3 nucleotide sequence: TGTGCCAGCAGCCAAGCAATCAGGGCAGCCAGCCCCTACGAGCAGTACTTC. This gives the protein CASSQAIRAASPYEQYF.

The CDR3 loop reads CATSPNRDMNYGYTF. The CDR3 nucleotides read TGTGCCACCTCCCCGAACAGGGATATGAACTATGGCTACACCTTC. J is TRBJ1-2 and V is TRBV2, with D possibly being TRBD1 (6 bases). V lost 10 bases to trimming and J lost 2 bases, with 20 bases between them. There are 15 residues in the CDR3. Germline values: CDR1 SNHLY, CDR2 FYNNEI.

This clone was counted a single time. The genes are TRBV10-3 and TRBJ1-4; 9 bases agree with TRBD1. The CDR3 runs 15 residues. Trimming cost V 3 bases and J 8 bases; bases outside gene matches: 7. Germline V CDR1 and CDR2: ENHRY, SYGVKD. The CDR3 DNA sequence: TGTGCCATCAGTGATAGGGGGACAGGGAACGAAAAACTGTTTTTT. Translating it yields CAISDRGTGNEKLFF.

The V call is TRBV7-9, the J call TRBJ1-5; TRBD1 is a possible D gene (5 bases). The ends were cut back, 5 bases at V and 3 bases at J, with 11 bases in the middle. This CDR3 is 14 amino acids long. The germline gives CDR1 SEHNR, CDR2 FQNEAQ (reference sequence). CDR3 amino acids: CASSPGLDNQPQHF. CDR3 nucleotides: TGTGCCAGCAGCCCGGGACTTGACAATCAGCCCCAGCATTTT.

This chain joins TRBV3-1 (or the pseudogene TRBV3-2) and TRBJ1-4, with D perhaps matching TRBD1 (5 bases). V was pared by 4 bases and J by 4 bases, with 13 bases between. The CDR3 has 15 residues. The V gene's germline CDR1 is LGHDT and CDR2 YNNKEL (reference sequence). The CDR3 DNA reads as TGTGCCAGCAGCCTCGCAGGGTCAGGTAATGAAAAACTGTTTTTT. Its protein product is CASSLAGSGNEKLFF.

The chain combines TRBV2 with TRBJ1-6; tentative D call: TRBD1 (6 bases). Trimming shortened V by 3 bases and J by 4 bases, and 13 bases separated the two germline ends. Germline V CDR1 and CDR2: SNHLY, FYNNEI. The CDR3 has 16 residues. CDR3 in amino acids: CASSDRLGQYNSPLHF. The CDR3 nucleotides are TGTGCCAGCAGTGACAGGTTGGGACAATATAATTCACCCCTCCACTTT. Combining the CDR3 with reference TRBV2 and TRBJ1-6 gives the whole variable domain EPEVTQTPSHQVTQMGQEVILRCVPISNHLYFYWYRQILGQKVEFLVSFYNNEISEKSEIFDDQFSVERPDGSNFTLKIRSTKLEDSAMYFCASSDRLGQYNSPLHFGNGTRLTVT.

This chain links TRBV4-3 with TRBJ1-2, with 9 nucleotides matching TRBD1. Per germline, CDR1 LGHNA and CDR2 YSLEER. The CDR3 runs 17 residues. V gave up 2 bases and J gave up 4 bases; unmatched junction bases: 11. CDR3 DNA: TGCGCCAGCAGCCAAAATCCACCGGGACAGGGCAGCTATGGCTACACCTTC. Protein sequence: CASSQNPPGQGSYGYTF.

The chain employs TRBV4-2 and TRBJ2-2; TRBD1 is a possible D gene (6 bases). V was pared by 1 base and J by 0 bases, with 12 bases between. Germline lookup yields CDR1 LGHNA and CDR2 YNFKEQ. The CDR3 sequence is 17 residues long. The DNA of the CDR3 is TGTGCCAGCAGCCAAGTACCCCCAGGGGCGAACACCGGGGAGCTGTTTTTT. It translates to CASSQVPPGANTGELFF.

J is TRBJ1-6 and V is TRBV27, with 7 bases fitting TRBD1. Germline loops: CDR1 MNHEY, CDR2 SMNVEV (reference sequence). V was pared by 3 bases and J by 7 bases, with 3 bases of the junction left unmatched. This CDR3 has 14 residues. The CDR3 is CASSFIQGNSPLHF. The CDR3 DNA follows: TGTGCCAGCAGTTTCATACAGGGGAATTCACCCCTCCACTTT.

This clone was recorded only once. This chain uses TRBV28 with TRBJ2-2; 8 bases map to TRBD1. CDR3 length: 14 residues. Losses at the gene ends were 6 bases for V and 5 bases for J; bases not matched to a gene: 5. Germline-derived CDR1 and CDR2 are MDHEN and SYDVKM. The CDR3 region is CASRPRGHTGELFF. The CDR3 DNA reads TGTGCCAGCAGACCCAGGGGGCATACCGGGGAGCTGTTTTTT.

The V gene is TRBV5-4, the J gene TRBJ1-4; 8 bases agree with TRBD1. With V trimmed by 2 bases and J by 7 bases, 4 bases remained unmatched. The CDR3 loop spans 14 amino acids. Per the germline V gene, CDR1 is SGHNT and CDR2 is YYREEE (reference sequence). The CDR3 here is CASSFPGGGEKLFF. In nucleotides, the CDR3 is TGTGCCAGCAGCTTCCCAGGGGGCGGTGAAAAACTGTTTTTT.

The chain recombines TRBV9 with TRBJ2-3, with 14 bases identical to TRBD2. The germline gives CDR1 SGDLS, CDR2 YYNGEE. The ends lost 4 bases at V and 2 bases at J; junction bases unmatched: 6. There are 17 residues in the CDR3. CDR3 protein: CASSTGTSGSNTDTQYF. The DNA of the CDR3 is TGTGCCAGCAGCACCGGGACTAGCGGGAGCAACACAGATACGCAGTATTTT. Full variable domain (missing parts from reference TRBV9 and TRBJ2-3): DSGVTQTPKHLITATGQRVTLRCSPRSGDLSVYWYQQSLDQGLQFLIQYYNGEERAKGNILERFSAQQFPDLHSELNLSSLELGDSALYFCASSTGTSGSNTDTQYFGPGTRLTVL.

The V and J genes are TRBV5-4 and TRBJ2-5; the match to TRBD2 covers 8 bases. V lost 4 bases and J lost 4; bases outside the gene matches: 6. The germline V gene has CDR1 SGHNT and CDR2 YYREEE (reference sequence). There are 14 residues in the CDR3. The CDR3 coding sequence is TGTGCCAGCAGCCTCAGCGGGAGTGGAGAGACCCAGTACTTC. Translation gives CASSLSGSGETQYF.

This clone appeared once. The chain has TRBV3-1 (or the pseudogene TRBV3-2) and TRBJ2-5; D is unclear. With 3 bases removed from V and 4 bases from J, the gap between germline ends came to 18 bases. The CDR3 is 16 amino acids. Germline CDR1 LGHDT, CDR2 YNNKEL (reference sequence). This chain's CDR3 is CASSHTRSLEIETQYF. In DNA form, the CDR3 reads TGTGCCAGCAGCCACACTCGGTCACTGGAGATAGAGACCCAGTACTTC.

The V gene is TRBV7-9, the J gene TRBJ1-4, with TRBD1 identical over 8 bases. The V segment lost 2 bases and the J segment 7 bases; nucleotides outside the gene matches: 9. The germline V gene encodes CDR1 SEHNR and CDR2 FQNEAQ (reference sequence). The CDR3 is made up of 16 amino acids. The CDR3 sequence is CASSLWLGQGGEKLFF. For the CDR3, the DNA is TGTGCCAGCAGCTTATGGTTAGGACAGGGAGGTGAAAAACTGTTTTTT.